This T cell receptor (beta chain) was sequenced during a study of cytomegalovirus exposure and HLA in healthy donors (dated by TCRdb to 2017 to 2019). About the investigation overall: In an earlier analysis of under 750 of the donors, around 300 Gb of sequence data and some 120 million unique TCR beta sequences from about 190 million T cells were reported. An early release covering roughly 640 HLA-typed donors comprised approximately 300 gigabases of sequencing data and tens of millions of unique TCR sequences. The genetic ancestry cluster associated with self-reported Caucasian donors included 70% to 85% of the roughly 380 genotyped donors. The study aimed to test whether signatures of past pathogen exposure could be identified by cataloging public T cell receptors. The T cell repertoires of around 730 subjects were profiled by immunosequencing and related to cytomegalovirus serostatus. In addition to the first cohort of around 670 subjects, a separate validation cohort of 120 different subjects was used. To predict cytomegalovirus infection status, the study combined high-throughput TCR immunosequencing, statistical association of individual TCRs with disease status, and machine learning. To study patterns of TCR occurrence, a later analysis re-analyzed previously published TCR beta repertoires from 500 to 850 donors and added high-resolution HLA genotyping. In the later analysis, no new phenotypic data were used to find candidate immune exposures; instead, reliance was placed on TCR beta sequences and their occurrence across donors. To decide whether each TCR beta V gene segment behaved as functional or pseudogenic, an earlier analysis of some 540 of the donors relied on high-throughput TCR beta sequencing. Donor age, sex, ethnicity and CMV serostatus were collected together with the repertoire data. A later genetic analysis took genome-wide SNP genotypes for about 55% of the 666 donors and used that subset as a discovery cohort. All discovery cohort repertoires had been generated using a single sequencing platform. Class I and class II HLA loci were covered by the typing at four-digit resolution. Typing coverage differed by locus: A, B, C, DRB1 and DQB1 were typed in roughly 620-630 donors, DQA1 in around 500, DPA1 in some 600, and DPB1 in just under 480. Because of strong linkage in the cohort, 4 to 6 DR-DQ haplotypes were treated as single units for association and clustering. Among roughly 400 genotyped donors of the cohort, an average of around 240,000 unique TCR beta nucleotide sequences were sequenced per donor, roughly 20% of them non-productive.

Libraries were prepared through the immunoSEQ multiplex PCR assay. For the multiplex PCR, a mixture combining 60 forward primers for TCR Vbeta segments and 13 reverse primers for TCR Jbeta segments was used. Amplification of the CDR3 region of rearranged TCR beta genes was performed with a multiplex PCR assay on genomic DNA. Amplified TCR beta libraries were sequenced as 87-base-pair reads on the Illumina HiSeq System. The original pipeline was this. A later analysis counted 65 million to 90 million unique TCR beta chains across the 650 to 800 repertoires, and around 9.9 million of these chains were shared by at least two donors. Raw reads were error-corrected and collapsed into unique sequences with a nearest-neighbor algorithm that merged closely related sequences to remove PCR and sequencing errors. V, D and J gene segments were assigned by aligning CDR3 sequences to IMGT reference sequences. For a sequence to be retained, a match of at least six nucleotides was required to both a V gene segment and a J gene segment. Rearrangements were classified as productive when the CDR3 lacked stop codons and remained in frame with V and J, and all other rearrangements were classified as non-productive. Following IMGT convention, CDR3 was defined as the stretch from the second conserved V-encoded cysteine to the conserved J-encoded phenylalanine. In an earlier analysis of around 540 of the donors, sequences lacking an unambiguous match to a single V gene segment were excluded. An earlier analysis of fewer than 750 of the donors called V segments functional above 56.7% productive rearrangements and segregating when the between-donor standard deviation exceeded 5%. A statistical classification framework was built for diagnosing cytomegalovirus status from the catalog of TCR beta chain sequences. A later analysis assigned V and J genes by comparing TCR nucleotide sequences with IMGT/GENE-DB human TR gene sequences. The TCRdist pipeline was used in a later analysis to assign CDR3 sequences and most-parsimonious VDJ recombination scenarios. In a later analysis, each TCR beta chain was defined by its CDR3 amino acid sequence together with its V-gene family, and reads without a unique V-gene family were excluded. To address suspected cross-contamination and a sequencing artifact, a later analysis removed approximately 600 highly shared, low-generation-probability nucleotide sequences. In a later analysis, a clonal expansion index for each public chain was calculated from normalized within-repertoire ranks of inferred template counts. In a later analysis, generation probabilities were computed using a VDJ recombination model fitted to out-of-frame rearrangements, and the results were checked against IGoR. In a later analysis, TCR-TCR, TCR-HLA and TCR-CMV co-occurrence was scored with hypergeometric tests, and a repertoire-size bias correction was applied to TCR pairs. To estimate false discovery rates, a later analysis permuted the HLA or CMV assignments 20 times. In a later analysis, co-occurring TCRs were grouped using DBSCAN, and TCRdist sequence similarity was added for clustering within HLA-allele-positive subsets. Repertoires with fewer than 30,000 or more than 120,000 public chains, plus five repertoires with anomalous nucleotide sharing, were excluded from co-occurrence clustering. Entries here come from immuneACCESS through TCRdb and include only in-frame sequences with V and J called. Some clones fail to appear in such tables; in the studies checked, an unresolved V gene covers under half of the shortfall, and the cause of the remainder is unknown. The D gene and trimming were derived from the DNA, and the V and J assignments and clone size from that table. This sample gives almost 200,000 clones in total; roughly four fifths of them show up just once. About 1.9% of the sample goes to the ten largest clones.

Counted from cysteine to phenylalanine, this CDR3 has 16 amino acids. Only the CDR3 part of the read is kept: 48 bases, read in frame from the first base. From a lookup of the germline V gene, CDR1 and CDR2 are SGHTA and FQGTGA. V is cut back by 5 bases and J by 3 bases, with 6 bases in the junction unmatched. A word on this clone: Its target antigen remains unknown. Base quality data are lacking; no much larger clone is found one base away.

On the study overall, not on this receptor specifically: A few of the identified cytomegalovirus-associated TCR beta chains were confirmed in vitro to be specific for cytomegalovirus antigens. Because counts were too low, about 15 rarely observed V segments, including chromosome 9 orphons, were left out of the earlier analysis of approximately 580 of the donors. Compared with equally common non-associated chains, HLA-associated TCR beta chains in a later analysis were more clonally expanded and had lower generation probabilities. Presence/absence analyses assumed roughly uniform sequencing depth across donors, an assumption that may not hold. Across donors, most TCR sequences were observed very rarely, whereas some public TCRs were present in many individuals. In a later analysis, the rate of TCR association differed among HLA loci, with DRB1 alleles having the most associated TCRs and HLA-C alleles having the fewest. A further reported finding was that TCR beta sequences accurately predicted the HLA-A and HLA-B alleles for most subjects in the first cohort. A later genetic analysis reported fewer N-insertions in productive TCRs among donors in an Asian-associated ancestry cluster than the approximately 670-donor mean. Correlated functional status among segregating V segments might reflect linkage disequilibrium, but an unknown experimental factor could not be ruled out. Some IMGT-functional V segments, including TRBV6-2 and TRBV6-3, could not be told apart with the 87-base-pair reads, so those segments were excluded. CMV serostatus was the only immune exposure information available for the cohort. In an earlier analysis of roughly 500 of the donors, most TCR beta V segments appeared in productive rearrangements about 87% or about 30% of the time, broadly matching IMGT annotations. When HLA alleles, especially DR and DQ, strongly co-occurred, TCR associations were difficult to assign to individual alleles. Because some donors lacked HLA typing at each locus, the association tests relied only on the typed subset. The cohort was sequenced for TCR beta chains only, and without alpha or paired-chain data the features that could be detected were limited. A later genetic analysis associated a missense DCLRE1C variant with V-gene and J-gene trimming of TCR beta chains, and an independent cohort replicated the association. Specific HLA alleles were associated with 16,951 TCR beta sequences at a false discovery rate of 0.05 in a later analysis. The classifier was reported to diagnose cytomegalovirus status with high specificity and sensitivity in both the original cohort and the validation cohort. Most CMV-associated TCR beta chains appeared to be HLA-restricted in a later analysis, and the HLA associations seemed to be driven largely by CMV exposure. In a later analysis, several top co-occurrence clusters were reported to appear linked to parvovirus B19, influenza, CMV and Epstein-Barr virus. The sequencing pipeline was judged likely to have produced a cluster of highly shared sequence variants as a technical artifact. The study gave a list of about 160 TCR beta chains associated with cytomegalovirus. The authors suggested that the approach could potentially be extended to other disease states and immunological phenotypes.

The cohort consisted of some 730 healthy bone marrow donors. Cohort members were all nominally healthy when sampled, although unrecorded immune exposures were likely present. The donor was CMV seronegative and belonged to the group of 352 seronegative cohort members. A peripheral blood sample was provided by each donor, and peripheral blood mononuclear cells were used for TCR beta sequencing. Genomic DNA was extracted from the blood cell samples with the Qiagen DNeasy Blood Extraction Kit. The V gene is TRBV7-3 and the J gene is TRBJ2-1; 11 central bases correspond to TRBD2. Sequencing was done on a sample of PBMCs. The clonotype comes from a man under 40 in good health and CMV-seronegative. The base sequence is TGTGCCAGCAGCGAGACTAGCGGGATGATCTACAATGAGCAGTTCTTC. Translated, this is CASSETSGMIYNEQFF.